The 27 T cell receptor beta chains reported below all come from one sample, sequenced in a study of shared clonotypes between healthy human individuals. Clones were sequenced by immunoSEQ multiplex PCR, and TCRdb holds only the in-frame ones, with some missing. Of under 850,000 clones listed, just under 75% are singletons. The specimen was memory CD4+ T cells sorted from blood. This sample's subset: CD45RA-negative fraction. The receptor source for this set is a woman aged 25-40 years in good health.

The rearrangement links TRBV4-2 to TRBJ2-2; D is possibly TRBD2 (5 bases). Germline V CDR1 and CDR2: LGHNA, YNFKEQ. The CDR3 extends over 19 amino acids. The germline V and J ends were trimmed by 0 bases and 4 bases, with 21 bases remaining between them. CDR3 in amino acids: CASSQDLVELASPTGELFF. Written as DNA, the CDR3 is TGTGCCAGCAGCCAAGACTTAGTGGAGCTAGCATCCCCCACCGGGGAGCTGTTTTTT.

The genes are TRBV2 and TRBJ2-1; TRBD1 matches at 7 bases. Germline CDR1 reads SNHLY; CDR2 reads FYNNEI. The V gene end was trimmed by 8 bases and the J gene end by 7 bases; junction bases not matched to a gene: 2. The CDR3 loop spans 11 amino acids. Here the CDR3 DNA reads TGTGCCAGCCAGGGGGAGAATGAGCAGTTCTTC. It codes for CASQGENEQFF.

The chain employs TRBV10-2 and TRBJ2-6; a weak D match, TRBD1 (5 bases). The V and J ends lost 8 bases and 4 bases respectively, with 15 bases between them. The CDR3 runs 15 residues. The germline V gene encodes CDR1 WSHSY and CDR2 SAAADI. The CDR3 sequence is CASGSRAAGANVLTF. The CDR3 nucleotides read TGCGCCAGCGGTAGCAGGGCAGCCGGGGCCAACGTCCTGACTTTC.

This clone turned up a few times. The chain has TRBV12-5 and TRBJ2-2; TRBD2 matches 10 bases. This CDR3 contains 18 residues. Germline CDR1 and CDR2: LGHNT and FRNRAP. V lost 0 bases and J lost 9; bases outside the gene matches: 13. CDR3 sequence (DNA): TGTGCTAGTGGTTTGGTCTCGCCGGGACTAGCGATTAACCGGGAGCTGTTTTTT. Translation: CASGLVSPGLAINRELFF.

This sequence joins TRBV11-2 and TRBJ1-4; tentatively, D is TRBD1 (6 bases). CDR1 is SGHAT and CDR2 is FQNNGV in the germline V gene. V gave up 5 bases and J gave up 8 bases, with 15 bases separating them. The CDR3 covers 14 residues. The CDR3 here is CASSHPGGGEKLFF. For the CDR3, the DNA is TGTGCCAGCAGCCACCCGGGGGGCGGAGAAAAACTGTTTTTT. The variable domain in full, with the rest retrieved from reference TRBV11-2 and TRBJ1-4, is EAGVAQSPRYKIIEKRQSVAFWCNPISGHATLYWYQQILGQGPKLLIQFQNNGVVDDSQLPKDRFSAERLKGVDSTLKIQPAKLEDSAVYLCASSHPGGGEKLFFGSGTQLSVL.

V gene TRBV15 combines with J gene TRBJ1-5; possibly TRBD1 for D (6 bases). This CDR3 region has 18 residues. From germline, CDR1 is LNHNV and CDR2 YYDKDF (reference sequence). Trimming pared 0 bases from V and 1 base from J, leaving 16 bases between. CDR3 sequence (DNA): TGTGCCACCAGCAGAGAGTATGCCAACAGGGCAAGCAATCAGCCCCAGCATTTT. Encoded protein: CATSREYANRASNQPQHF.

This clone was counted a few times. The chain links TRBV18 to TRBJ1-5, with D possibly being TRBD1 (5 bases). CDR1 and CDR2 (germline): KGHSH, LQKENI. The CDR3 is 16 amino acids. V was trimmed by 4 bases and J by 0 bases, leaving 13 bases between them. Here the CDR3 reads CASSRTGTDSNQPQHF. The CDR3 region has the DNA TGTGCCAGCTCACGTACCGGGACGGATAGCAATCAGCCCCAGCATTTT. Combining the CDR3 with reference TRBV18 and TRBJ1-5 gives the whole variable domain NAGVMQNPRHLVRRRGQEARLRCSPMKGHSHVYWYRQLPEEGLKFMVYLQKENIIDESGMPKERFSAEFPKEGPSILRIQQVVRGDSAAYFCASSRTGTDSNQPQHFGDGTRLSIL.

This clone was detected a few times. The rearrangement links TRBV19 to TRBJ2-6, with D tentatively TRBD2 (6 bases). V was trimmed by 7 bases and J by 0 bases, leaving 13 bases between them. This CDR3 is 16 amino acids long. Germline assignment: CDR1 LNHDA and CDR2 SQIVND (reference sequence). The CDR3 coding sequence is TGTGCCAGTACCCCCCACGGGGGCTCTGGGGCCAACGTCCTGACTTTC. Translated, it gives CASTPHGGSGANVLTF.

The chain joins TRBV9 to TRBJ1-1; TRBD1 aligns across 9 bases. Trimming took 3 bases from V and 4 from J; bases not matched to a gene: 7. Germline V gene sequence: CDR1 SGDLS, CDR2 YYNGEE. CDR3 length: 15 residues. CDR3 protein: CASSAITGGVTEAFF. Written as DNA, the CDR3 is TGTGCCAGCAGCGCTATAACAGGGGGCGTCACTGAAGCTTTCTTT.

This rearrangement joins TRBV19 to TRBJ2-4; tentatively, D is TRBD1 (6 bases). The CDR3 is 16 residues long. V was clipped by 5 bases and J by 6 bases, with 20 bases between them. Germline-derived CDR1 and CDR2 are LNHDA and SQIVND (reference sequence). The CDR3 bases are TGTGCCAGTAGTCCGAATCCCGGGGACACAACAAACATTCAGTACTTC. Its protein product is CASSPNPGDTTNIQYF.

Concerning this clone itself: This same CDR3 is encoded by further DNA sequences in the sample. The chain couples TRBV5-4 to TRBJ2-3, with a tentative D call TRBD2 (5 bases). Trimming cost V 0 bases and J 4 bases, with 12 bases left between them. Germline V gives CDR1 SGHNT, CDR2 YYREEE (reference sequence). The CDR3 is 15 residues long. Written as DNA, the CDR3 is TGTGCCAGCAGCTTGGGTGGGAGACGGGCAGATACGCAGTATTTT. It yields the protein CASSLGGRRADTQYF. The full variable domain, in which reference TRBV5-4 and TRBJ2-3 provide the parts outside the CDR3, is ETGVTQSPTHLIKTRGQQVTLRCSSQSGHNTVSWYQQALGQGPQFIFQYYREEENGRGNFPPRFSGLQFPNYSSELNVNALELDDSALYLCASSLGGRRADTQYFGPGTRLTVL.

CDR3 amino acids: CASSPATASSYNEQFF. CDR3 bases: TGTGCCAGCTCACCAGCGACGGCTAGCTCCTACAATGAGCAGTTCTTC. The genes are TRBV18 and TRBJ2-1; D is ambiguous. The CDR3 spans 16 residues. V shed 2 bases and J shed 0 bases, with 11 bases lying between them. The germline V gene has CDR1 KGHSH and CDR2 LQKENI.

CDR3 nucleotide sequence: TGTGCCAGCAGCTTAAGGCCTTACACCGGGGAGCTGTTTTTT. This codes for CASSLRPYTGELFF. The chain uses TRBV7-3 and TRBJ2-2; the D is unclear. The CDR3 is made up of 14 amino acids. Germline CDR1 and CDR2: SGHTA and FQGTGA. V was pared by 1 base and J by 3 bases, with 6 bases between.

The rearrangement joins TRBV4-1 to TRBJ2-1, with 7 bases identical to TRBD2. After removal of 0 bases from V and 7 bases from J, the junction contained 6 bases not matched to a gene. CDR3 length: 15 residues. CDR1 is MGHRA and CDR2 is YSYEKL in the germline V gene. CDR3 protein: CASSQDPGTNNEQFF. The CDR3 DNA follows: TGCGCCAGCAGCCAAGACCCCGGGACTAATAATGAGCAGTTCTTC.

This sequence joins TRBV7-2 and TRBJ2-7, with 9 nucleotides matching TRBD1. The germline V gene encodes CDR1 SGHTA and CDR2 FQGNSA. After removal of 5 bases from V and 4 bases from J, the junction contained 12 bases not matched to a gene. The CDR3 is 16 amino acids. Written as DNA, the CDR3 is TGTGCCAGCAGCCTACCGGGACAGGGTATGACTTACGAGCAGTACTTC. Amino acids: CASSLPGQGMTYEQYF.

With respect to this clone: This sequence may be a read error, since a much larger clone differs from it by one base. The DNA for the CDR3 is TGTGCCAGCAGCCCCCGACTAGCGGGGACCTACGAGCAGTACTTC. Protein: CASSPRLAGTYEQYF. The chain recombines TRBV6-6 with TRBJ2-7; 11 bases match TRBD2. Germline-derived CDR1 and CDR2 are MNHNY and SVGAGI (reference sequence). The CDR3 runs to 15 residues. V was clipped by 6 bases and J by 2 bases; unmatched bases: 6.

This clone has only one observation. The J gene is TRBJ2-1, the V gene TRBV10-3; TRBD2 might be the D (6 bases). V was clipped by 4 bases and J by 5 bases, with 12 bases between them. Germline V gives CDR1 ENHRY, CDR2 SYGVKD. This CDR3 region has 14 residues. Here the CDR3 reads CAISVTGENNEQFF. The CDR3 nucleotides read TGTGCCATCAGTGTAACGGGAGAAAACAATGAGCAGTTCTTC.

The genes are TRBV6-5 and TRBJ2-2; weak D call: TRBD2 (6 bases). V lost 2 bases to trimming and J lost 5 bases, with 9 bases between them. The CDR3 consists of 14 residues. From germline, CDR1 is MNHEY and CDR2 SVGAGI. In nucleotides, the CDR3 is TGTGCCAGCAGTTACGAACTAGCTACCGGGGAGCTGTTTTTT. Residues: CASSYELATGELFF.

This rearrangement joins TRBV5-1 to TRBJ2-5; 12 bases match TRBD2. V trimming: 0 bases; J trimming: 0 bases; junction bases outside the gene matches: 3. This CDR3 region has 17 residues. In germline, CDR1 is SGHRS, CDR2 YFSETQ. CDR3 region: CASSLGGTSGYQETQYF. The CDR3 DNA follows: TGCGCCAGCAGCTTGGGGGGGACTAGCGGGTACCAAGAGACCCAGTACTTC.

This clone was seen many times. The chain combines TRBV11-2 with TRBJ2-2; TRBD2 matches 12 bases. CDR3 length: 17 amino acids. V lost 5 bases, J lost 7 bases, and 11 bases stayed unmatched. Germline V gene lookup returns CDR1 SGHAT and CDR2 FQNNGV. CDR3 protein: CASSRSGLAGLVGELFF. The CDR3 region has the DNA TGTGCCAGCAGCCGATCCGGACTAGCGGGATTGGTCGGGGAGCTGTTTTTT.

The chain links TRBV19 to TRBJ1-3; no firm D call. There are 14 residues in the CDR3. V dropped 6 bases and J dropped 0 bases, with 9 bases sitting between them. CDR1 is LNHDA and CDR2 is SQIVND in the germline V gene (reference sequence). The CDR3: CASSRSDSGNTIYF. In DNA form, the CDR3 reads TGTGCCAGTAGCAGGTCGGACTCTGGAAACACCATATATTTT.

This chain uses TRBV6-5 with TRBJ2-3; no definite D call. Germline assignment: CDR1 MNHEY and CDR2 SVGAGI. V dropped 0 bases and J dropped 1 base, with 5 bases sitting between them. The CDR3 sequence is 14 residues long. CDR3 region: CASSYSPGTDTQYF. The CDR3, as DNA: TGTGCCAGCAGTTACTCCCCCGGCACAGATACGCAGTATTTT.

This clone was seen more than once but under ten times. The same CDR3 can be traced to other DNA sequences in this sample. The V call is TRBV5-4, the J call TRBJ2-5, with D uncertain. Looked up from germline, CDR1 is SGHNT and CDR2 is YYREEE (reference sequence). V lost 0 bases and J 3 bases, leaving 6 bases between the germline ends. This CDR3 region has 13 residues. The CDR3 DNA reads TGTGCCAGCAGCTTGGAATTAGAAGAGACCCAGTACTTC. Its translation is CASSLELEETQYF.

About this clone itself: A much larger clone differs by one base, so this may be a read error. V is TRBV2 and J is TRBJ1-5; D unclear. Germline V CDR1 and CDR2: SNHLY, FYNNEI. The CDR3 runs 14 residues. V lost 2 bases and J lost 2, with 7 bases in between. The CDR3 sequence is CASSERRGNQPQHF. CDR3 bases: TGTGCCAGCAGTGAAAGGCGGGGCAATCAGCCCCAGCATTTT.

V is TRBV11-2 and J is TRBJ2-1; 10 bases are a match to TRBD2. This CDR3 has 16 amino acids. J lost 9 bases, V lost 4 bases, and 12 bases had no gene match. CDR1 is SGHAT, CDR2 FQNNGV, per germline. CDR3 DNA: TGTGCCAGCAGCTGGGCTCTAGCGGGGGACGGTAGTGAGCAGTTCTTC. Translating it yields CASSWALAGDGSEQFF.

This clone was counted many times. CDR3 region: CASRDSGTAGNTGNTIYF. CDR3 in DNA: TGTGCCAGTAGGGATTCAGGGACTGCTGGAAATACTGGAAACACCATATATTTT. The chain recombines TRBV19 with TRBJ1-3; a weak D match, TRBD1 (5 bases). The germline V gene encodes CDR1 LNHDA and CDR2 SQIVND (reference sequence). This CDR3 contains 18 residues. V lost 6 bases to trimming and J lost 2 bases, with 23 bases between them.

The chain combines TRBV4-2 with TRBJ2-1; D is possibly TRBD1 (5 bases). The V gene's germline CDR1 is LGHNA and CDR2 YNFKEQ. The CDR3 contains 17 residues. V lost 0 bases to trimming and J lost 5 bases, with 17 bases between them. The CDR3 sequence is CASSQDLTRTQHNEQFF. CDR3 sequence (DNA): TGTGCCAGCAGCCAAGATCTCACCCGGACACAACACAATGAGCAGTTCTTC.